Presented here are 25 T cell receptor beta chains from one specimen sequenced in a study of OX40 agonist ivuxolimab in advanced cancers. Some clones are missing from TCRdb's copy, which holds only in-frame ones; the method was immunoSEQ multiplex PCR. The top ten clones hold roughly 0.27% of a sample with 65,000 to 70,000 clones, 80% to 95% of them seen once. Here the sequenced sample was CD4+ or CD8+ T cells sorted from blood, taken in a trial of the OX40 agonist ivuxolimab. The receptors come from an adult with an advanced solid tumor such as melanoma, head and neck, liver or kidney cancer.

The chain uses TRBV27 and TRBJ1-1; no firm D call. Trimming shortened V by 2 bases and J by 3 bases, and 13 bases separated the two germline ends. The germline V gene has CDR1 MNHEY and CDR2 SMNVEV (reference sequence). The CDR3 is made up of 15 amino acids. CDR3 nucleotides: TGTGCCAGCAGTTTAATGGGGATTGGGGACACTGAAGCTTTCTTT. This sequence encodes CASSLMGIGDTEAFF.

This chain links TRBV19 with TRBJ1-5; 8 bases are a match to TRBD1. Germline values: CDR1 LNHDA, CDR2 SQIVND (reference sequence). The CDR3 spans 15 residues. With 5 bases clipped from V and 10 bases from J, the junction kept 13 bases outside the gene matches. The CDR3 DNA is TGTGCCAGTAGTGAATTCGGGACAGGAGCCTTCCCCCAGCATTTT. Encoded protein: CASSEFGTGAFPQHF.

The genes are TRBV2 and TRBJ2-2; possible D gene TRBD2, 6 bases. This CDR3 region has 15 residues. Trimming took 7 bases from V and 5 from J, leaving 17 bases between them. Germline V gene data show CDR1 as SNHLY and CDR2 as FYNNEI. CDR3 sequence reads: CASTPFSGGTGELFF. The CDR3 nucleotides are TGTGCCAGCACCCCTTTTAGCGGAGGTACCGGGGAGCTGTTTTTT. Based on the CDR3 plus reference TRBV2 and TRBJ2-2, the full variable domain is EPEVTQTPSHQVTQMGQEVILRCVPISNHLYFYWYRQILGQKVEFLVSFYNNEISEKSEIFDDQFSVERPDGSNFTLKIRSTKLEDSAMYFCASTPFSGGTGELFFGEGSRLTVL.

The genes are TRBV5-5 and TRBJ2-1, with TRBD1 matching 8 bases. The CDR3 is made up of 16 amino acids. J gave up 8 bases and V 0 bases, and 10 bases lay outside the gene matches. From germline, CDR1 is SGHKS and CDR2 YYEKEE (reference sequence). CDR3 in amino acids: CASSLAPDRVQYEQFF. The CDR3 DNA sequence: TGTGCCAGCAGCTTGGCCCCGGACAGGGTTCAGTATGAGCAGTTCTTC.

The rearrangement links TRBV2 to TRBJ2-5, with TRBD1 identical over 7 bases. The germline CDR1 and CDR2 sequences are SNHLY and FYNNEI. V was pared by 3 bases and J by 2 bases, with 6 bases of the junction left unmatched. This CDR3 region has 15 residues. CDR3 in DNA: TGTGCCAGCAGTGATCTTGGGACAGAGCAAGAGACCCAGTACTTC. Protein sequence: CASSDLGTEQETQYF.

The J gene is TRBJ2-3, the V gene TRBV6-1; D is undetermined. This CDR3 has 13 residues. Trimming stripped 4 bases from V and 3 bases from J, with 8 bases between. Germline CDR1 is MNHNS and CDR2 is SASEGT. The CDR3 spells CASSGTVTDTQYF. The CDR3 region has the DNA TGTGCCAGCAGTGGGACGGTTACAGATACGCAGTATTTT.

This clone was seen just once. This chain joins TRBV19 and TRBJ1-1; possible D gene TRBD1, 5 bases. The germline V gene encodes CDR1 LNHDA and CDR2 SQIVND (reference sequence). The V end lost 6 bases, the J end lost 1 base, and 12 bases lay between the germline ends. This CDR3 comprises 14 residues. The CDR3 DNA is TGTGCCAGTAGGAAGGGGAGAGGGAACACTGAAGCTTTCTTT. Protein product: CASRKGRGNTEAFF.

This chain joins TRBV7-9 and TRBJ1-1; D possibly corresponds to TRBD1 (5 bases). V was clipped by 5 bases and J by 5 bases, with 18 bases between them. Germline V gene lookup returns CDR1 SEHNR and CDR2 FQNEAQ (reference sequence). CDR3 length: 15 amino acids. Here the CDR3 reads CASSPSFGTGTEAFF. In DNA, the CDR3 is TGTGCCAGCAGCCCATCCTTCGGGACTGGGACTGAAGCTTTCTTT.

This chain joins TRBV28 and TRBJ2-5; 7 bases map to TRBD1. The junction had 10 bases not matched to a gene; V was cut back by 6 bases and J by 9 bases. From germline, CDR1 is MDHEN and CDR2 SYDVKM. This CDR3 contains 13 residues. The CDR3 nucleotides read TGTGCCAGCAGGGGTCTCCCAGGGGGTGCCCAGTACTTC. Encoded protein: CASRGLPGGAQYF.

The V gene is TRBV28, the J gene TRBJ2-7; the D gene is possibly TRBD2 (6 bases). This CDR3 region has 14 residues. Trimming removed 5 bases from V and 0 bases from J, with 11 bases in between. Germline CDR1 reads MDHEN; CDR2 reads SYDVKM. The CDR3 loop is CASSNRGVSYEQYF. The CDR3 nucleotides read TGTGCCAGCAGTAACCGCGGGGTCTCCTACGAGCAGTACTTC.

The table lists this clone with a count of one. The rearrangement links TRBV5-5 to TRBJ2-5, with unresolved D. The length of the CDR3 is 16 residues. The germline V and J ends were trimmed by 3 bases and 2 bases, with 17 bases remaining between them. Germline CDR1 reads SGHKS; CDR2 reads YYEKEE (reference sequence). CDR3: CASSSRQTWTQETQYF. CDR3 in DNA: TGTGCCAGCAGCTCCAGACAAACTTGGACGCAAGAGACCCAGTACTTC.

In its sample, this clone was seen once. The chain couples TRBV18 to TRBJ2-5; TRBD1 matches at 8 bases. Germline CDR1 KGHSH, CDR2 LQKENI. CDR3 length equals 14 residues. Trimming at V came to 4 bases and at J to 3 bases, leaving 4 bases not matched to a gene. The CDR3 DNA is TGTGCCAGCTCACACCTGGACAGGGAAGAGACCCAGTACTTC. Protein: CASSHLDREETQYF. Using reference TRBV18 and TRBJ2-5 for the parts outside the CDR3, the full variable domain is NAGVMQNPRHLVRRRGQEARLRCSPMKGHSHVYWYRQLPEEGLKFMVYLQKENIIDESGMPKERFSAEFPKEGPSILRIQQVVRGDSAAYFCASSHLDREETQYFGPGTRLLVL.

The chain combines TRBV6-5 with TRBJ2-7; 7 bases line up with TRBD2. The CDR3 spans 14 residues. Germline V CDR1 and CDR2: MNHEY, SVGAGI. The V and J ends lost 2 bases and 3 bases, in that order; junction bases with no gene match: 4. This CDR3 is CASSYGLAVYEQYF. CDR3 nucleotide sequence: TGTGCCAGCAGTTACGGGCTAGCGGTCTACGAGCAGTACTTC.

The sample holds one count of this clone. The rearrangement joins TRBV7-9 to TRBJ2-7, with 13 bases matching TRBD2. The CDR3 covers 16 residues. Per germline, CDR1 SEHNR and CDR2 FQNEAQ (reference sequence). The J segment lost 2 bases and the V segment lost 5 bases, leaving 6 bases of the junction unmatched. The CDR3 DNA is TGTGCCAGCAGCCCCGACGGGACTAGCGGGACCTACGAGCAGTACTTC. This sequence encodes CASSPDGTSGTYEQYF.

The chain is built from TRBV12-2 and TRBJ2-1; the D segment call TRBD2 is taken from the table without a DNA check. TRBV12-2 is reported as a pseudogene. The CDR3 contains 17 residues. The CDR3 here is CASRVTPRGSSYNEQFF. CDR3 nucleotides: TGTGCAAGTCGCGTTACCCCACGGGGGAGCTCCTACAATGAGCAGTTCTTC.

This chain joins TRBV6-5 and TRBJ1-1, with D unresolved. This CDR3 is 16 amino acids long. The ends were cut back, 4 bases at V and 0 bases at J, with 15 bases in the middle. Germline CDR1 and CDR2: MNHEY and SVGAGI. Here the CDR3 reads CASSSPSLRLNTEAFF. CDR3 nucleotide sequence: TGTGCCAGCAGTTCACCTTCTCTTCGACTGAACACTGAAGCTTTCTTT.

The V gene is TRBV9, the J gene TRBJ2-1, with TRBD2 matching over 8 bases. After removal of 4 bases from V and 3 bases from J, the junction contained 12 bases not matched to a gene. The V gene's germline CDR1 is SGDLS and CDR2 YYNGEE. The CDR3 spans 17 residues. The DNA of the CDR3 is TGTGCCAGCAGCCCCTCAGGCGGGAGGCCCTTCTACAATGAGCAGTTCTTC. It specifies CASSPSGGRPFYNEQFF.

The chain employs TRBV19 and TRBJ1-2; D is undetermined. This CDR3 comprises 16 residues. Germline lookup yields CDR1 LNHDA and CDR2 SQIVND (reference sequence). Between the trimmed V and J ends, which lost 3 bases and 2 bases, there was a span of 16 bases. For the CDR3, the DNA is TGTGCCAGTAGTATTGGGGTAGTATTCGAAAACTATGGCTACACCTTC. Amino acids: CASSIGVVFENYGYTF.

V usage is TRBV5-6 and J usage is TRBJ2-7, with 8 bases identical to TRBD1. The V gene end was trimmed by 4 bases and the J gene end by 4 bases; junction bases not matched to a gene: 7. The CDR3 length is 14 residues. Germline CDR1 reads SGHDT; CDR2 reads YYEEEE. The CDR3 DNA sequence: TGTGCCAGCAGCCTGACAGGGGATCAGTACGAGCAGTACTTC. This encodes CASSLTGDQYEQYF.

V and J are TRBV19 and TRBJ1-3; D not certain. The germline V gene has CDR1 LNHDA and CDR2 SQIVND (reference sequence). Trimming removed 2 bases at V and 0 bases at J, with 8 bases between. This CDR3 has 15 amino acids. The CDR3 nucleotides read TGTGCCAGTAGTATATGGGCGGACTCTGGAAACACCATATATTTT. Its protein product is CASSIWADSGNTIYF.

This chain joins TRBV7-9 and TRBJ1-2; possibly TRBD1 for D (6 bases). CDR3 length equals 13 residues. The V gene's germline CDR1 is SEHNR and CDR2 FQNEAQ (reference sequence). The V and J ends lost 5 bases and 3 bases respectively, with 10 bases between them. DNA for the CDR3: TGTGCCAGCAGCCCCGGACAGTACTATGGCTACACCTTC. Its protein is CASSPGQYYGYTF.

The chain carries TRBV13 and TRBJ1-3; D is unclear. The CDR3 is 13 amino acids. Germline V gene data show CDR1 as PRHDT and CDR2 as FYEKMQ (reference sequence). Trimming removed 3 bases at V and 1 base at J, with 4 bases between. This CDR3 is CASSFRSGNTIYF. CDR3 bases: TGTGCCAGCAGCTTCCGGTCTGGAAACACCATATATTTT.

V gene TRBV19 combines with J gene TRBJ2-5; unclear D gene. The V and J ends lost 4 bases and 2 bases respectively, with 14 bases between them. CDR1 and CDR2 (germline): LNHDA, SQIVND (reference sequence). The CDR3 length is 15 residues. The CDR3 is CASSTGLGLQETQYF. CDR3 nucleotide sequence: TGTGCCAGTAGTACGGGTCTGGGGTTGCAAGAGACCCAGTACTTC. Full variable domain (remainder filled in from reference TRBV19 and TRBJ2-5): DGGITQSPKYLFRKEGQNVTLSCEQNLNHDAMYWYRQDPGQGLRLIYYSQIVNDFQKGDIAEGYSVSREKKESFPLTVTSAQKNPTAFYLCASSTGLGLQETQYFGPGTRLLVL.

This clone was recorded a few times. The V and J genes are TRBV2 and TRBJ1-1; D is possibly TRBD1 (5 bases). The CDR3 spans 15 residues. V lost 5 bases and J lost 2, with 15 bases in between. Germline values: CDR1 SNHLY, CDR2 FYNNEI. CDR3 in amino acids: CASSTDLDTNTEAFF. CDR3 nucleotides: TGTGCCAGCAGTACCGATTTGGACACTAACACTGAAGCTTTCTTT.

The chain is built from TRBV5-1 and TRBJ2-1; D gene unclear. This CDR3 comprises 14 residues. Germline V gives CDR1 SGHRS, CDR2 YFSETQ. With 1 base removed from V and 8 bases from J, the gap between germline ends came to 13 bases. In DNA form, the CDR3 reads TGCGCCAGCAGCTTGTTTCCTGACACTTATGAGCAGTTCTTC. Translated: CASSLFPDTYEQFF.